A selection of T cell receptor beta chains follows, all from one sample in a study of T cell responses to AZD1222 COVID-19 vaccine. TCRdb keeps only in-frame clones here, not all; method: immunoSEQ multiplex PCR. This sample yields some 200,000 clones, of which roughly 93% are seen a single time; approximately 0.98% belongs to the top ten. The starting material was peripheral blood, obtained on day 0 of AZD1222 vaccination. All receptors derive from an adult in good health. The CDR3 runs from the conserved cysteine through the conserved F or W. The D gene is left open where the match is weak. The size of a clone is reported for some rows only, either as once, few or many, or as a class for expanded clones.

.	TRBV9	17	.	TRBJ1-3	TGTGCCAGCAGCGTAGGAGGGGGTGGAGGGACTGGAAACACCATATATTTT	CASSVGGGGGTGNTIYF
.	TRBV7-2	12	.	TRBJ1-2	TGTGCCAGCAGCCAAGGGAGGGGTGGCTACACCTTC	CASSQGRGGYTF
.	TRBV6-5	14	TRBD1	TRBJ1-3	TGTGCCAGCAGCCGAAGGACAGGGCGAAACACCATATATTTT	CASSRRTGRNTIYF
.	TRBV6-6	15	TRBD1	TRBJ1-2	TGTGCCAGCAGCCCGCCACCGGGACAGGGGTATGGCTACACCTTC	CASSPPPGQGYGYTF
.	TRBV6-5	16	TRBD1	TRBJ2-3	TGTGCCAGCAGTTACTTAAAGACAGGGCGTCTGGATACGCAGTATTTT	CASSYLKTGRLDTQYF
.	TRBV7-3	16	TRBD2	TRBJ2-7	TGTGCCAGCAGCTTAACGTTGGCGGGAGGGGGTAGCGAGCAGTACTTC	CASSLTLAGGGSEQYF
.	TRBV24-1	15	TRBD1	TRBJ2-2	TGTGCCACCAGTGATTTAGGGCAGGGGGCCGGGGAGCTGTTTTTT	CATSDLGQGAGELFF
.	TRBV2	13	.	TRBJ1-1	TGTGCCAGCATAACTATAGAGGGCGATGAAGCTTTCTTT	CASITIEGDEAFF
.	TRBV28	16	.	TRBJ2-4	TGTGCCAGCAGTCCGAGGGCAATACTAGCCAAAAACATTCAGTACTTC	CASSPRAILAKNIQYF
.	TRBV3-1/TRBV3-2	16	.	TRBJ1-1	TGTGCCAGCAGCCAAGACCCCCTCCGATGGAACACTGAAGCTTTCTTT	CASSQDPLRWNTEAFF
.	TRBV12-3/TRBV12-4	13	.	TRBJ1-5	TGTGCCAGGGGATACAGTAGCAATCAGCCCCAGCATTTT	CARGYSSNQPQHF
once	TRBV28	14	.	TRBJ1-1	TGTGCCAGCAGGGGGGGTCAACTGAACACTGAAGCTTTCTTT	CASRGGQLNTEAFF
.	TRBV29-1	11	TRBD1	TRBJ1-2	TGCAGCGTGACAGGGGTACAGGGCTACACCTTC	CSVTGVQGYTF
few	TRBV12-3/TRBV12-4	13	TRBD1	TRBJ2-7	TGTGCCAGCAGGGGACAGGGAGGGGTCGAGCAGTACTTC	CASRGQGGVEQYF
.	TRBV2	19	.	TRBJ1-4	TGTGCCAGCAGTTTACCACAGGGTGAGAAAATCCCGATCGATGAAAAACTGTTTTTT	CASSLPQGEKIPIDEKLFF
.	TRBV2	13	.	TRBJ1-2	TGTGCCAGCAGTGCGGAGGGAGTCTATGGCTACACCTTC	CASSAEGVYGYTF
.	TRBV28	14	.	TRBJ1-2	TGTGCCAGCAGTTTCTACGGCGTCAACTATGGCTACACCTTC	CASSFYGVNYGYTF
.	TRBV10-3	16	.	TRBJ1-1	TGTGCCATCAGCTTAACCTCCGGGACACTACGAGGTGAAGCTTTCTTT	CAISLTSGTLRGEAFF
.	TRBV7-9	13	.	TRBJ1-6	TGTGCCAGCAGCTTAGACAACAATTCACCCCTCCACTTT	CASSLDNNSPLHF
.	TRBV5-1	14	.	TRBJ2-7	TGCGCCAGCAGCTTGGGGGGAGCTACCTACGAGCAGTACTTC	CASSLGGATYEQYF
.	TRBV28	12	.	TRBJ1-1	TGTGCCAGCAGTTTATTCAGCACTGAAGCTTTCTTT	CASSLFSTEAFF
.	TRBV19	13	.	TRBJ1-4	TGTGCCAGTAGTATCCGGGGGCGCGGGGAACTGTTTTTT	CASSIRGRGELFF
.	TRBV28	19	.	TRBJ2-2	TGTGCCAGCAGTCCAACCCGGCAATGGACTAAGGGGAACACCGGGGAGCTGTTTTTT	CASSPTRQWTKGNTGELFF
.	TRBV4-1	17	TRBD1	TRBJ1-1	TGCGCCAGCAGCCAAGAGACAGGGGGCATGATGAACACTGAAGCTTTCTTT	CASSQETGGMMNTEAFF
.	TRBV5-1	15	TRBD2	TRBJ2-7	TGCGCCAGCAGCTTGGAAGCGGGAGTTTATTACGAGCAGTACTTC	CASSLEAGVYYEQYF
.	TRBV20-1	15	.	TRBJ1-5	TGCAGTGCTAGTAGGGGGGCGAGGAGCAATCAGCCCCAGCATTTT	CSASRGARSNQPQHF
once	TRBV11-2	14	.	TRBJ2-7	TGTGCCAGCAGCTTACCTGGAGGCACCTACGAGCAGTACTTC	CASSLPGGTYEQYF
once	TRBV2	16	.	TRBJ2-5	TGTGCCAGCAGTTATCGGGGGGCTAGAAGCCAAGAGACCCAGTACTTC	CASSYRGARSQETQYF
.	TRBV5-1	13	TRBD1	TRBJ1-2	TGCGCCAGCAGCTTCGACAGGGATTATGGCTACACCTTC	CASSFDRDYGYTF
.	TRBV6-1	15	.	TRBJ1-1	TGTGCCAGCAGTGAAGCAGGCGGGAAGCACACTGAAGCTTTCTTT	CASSEAGGKHTEAFF
.	TRBV5-4	16	.	TRBJ1-3	TGTGCCAGCAGCTTGGGCCCAAGACACTCTGGAAACACCATATATTTT	CASSLGPRHSGNTIYF
.	TRBV5-1	14	TRBD1	TRBJ2-7	TGCGCCAGCGGACAGGGGGCGATCAGTTACGAGCAGTACTTC	CASGQGAISYEQYF
.	TRBV4-3	18	TRBD1	TRBJ2-5	TGCGCCAGCAGCCAAGTGGACCCGGACAGGGGGCGAGGAGAGACCCAGTACTTC	CASSQVDPDRGRGETQYF
once	TRBV3-1/TRBV3-2	14	.	TRBJ2-7	TGTGCCAGCAGCCGAGCGACAGGAGCCTACGAGCAGTACTTC	CASSRATGAYEQYF
.	TRBV7-6	15	.	TRBJ2-7	TGTGCCAGCAGCCCTGAGGGACGATACTCCTACGAGCAGTACTTC	CASSPEGRYSYEQYF
.	TRBV25-1	13	TRBD1	TRBJ2-7	TGTGCCAGCAGTGAGATCGACAGGGCCGGGGAGTACTTC	CASSEIDRAGEYF
.	TRBV5-1	14	.	TRBJ2-1	TGCGCCAGCAGCATGACAGGTTCCTACAATGAGCAGTTCTTC	CASSMTGSYNEQFF
once	TRBV28	15	.	TRBJ1-2	TGTGCCAGCAGCCTCGTGGGGGGATTACCTTATGGCTACACCTTC	CASSLVGGLPYGYTF
.	TRBV5-4	15	.	TRBJ1-3	TGTGCCAGCAGCTTGGCTCGGCAGGGGCAGAACACCATATATTTT	CASSLARQGQNTIYF
.	TRBV19	17	TRBD1	TRBJ2-5	TGTGCCAGTGGACCGGGACAGAACGTAGTTCCCCAAGAGACCCAGTACTTC	CASGPGQNVVPQETQYF
.	TRBV7-9	13	.	TRBJ1-2	TGTGCCAGCAGCTCCCGAGACACAAGCGGCTACACCTTC	CASSSRDTSGYTF
once	TRBV7-9	12	TRBD1	TRBJ1-5	TGTGCCAGTGGACAGGGCAATCAGCCCCAGCATTTT	CASGQGNQPQHF
once	TRBV12-3/TRBV12-4	13	.	TRBJ1-1	TGTGCCAGCAGTTCATCTATGAACACTGAAGCTTTCTTT	CASSSSMNTEAFF
.	TRBV7-8	17	TRBD1	TRBJ2-7	TGTGCCAGCAGCTCGCGAACCGGGACAGGGAGCTCCTACGAGCAGTACTTC	CASSSRTGTGSSYEQYF
.	TRBV27	13	TRBD1	TRBJ2-7	TGTGCCAGCAGTCAAGGACAGGGCTACGAGCAGTACTTC	CASSQGQGYEQYF
.	TRBV11-2	12	.	TRBJ2-3	TGTGCCAGCAGCTTATCCGGTGATACGCAGTATTTT	CASSLSGDTQYF
.	TRBV15	18	.	TRBJ2-2	TGTGCCACCAGCAGAGATTCCCTCCCAGGGGGGGATACCGGGGAGCTGTTTTTT	CATSRDSLPGGDTGELFF
.	TRBV7-9	18	TRBD1	TRBJ1-2	TGTGCCAGCATAGCGGATCGGGACAGGGAGGAGATTAGCTATGGCTACACCTTC	CASIADRDREEISYGYTF
.	TRBV28	17	TRBD2	TRBJ2-5	TGTGCCAGCAGTTCTAGCGGGAGGTTTGTGCGTCAAGAGACCCAGTACTTC	CASSSSGRFVRQETQYF
once	TRBV11-1	14	.	TRBJ2-3	TGTGCCAGCAGCTTTGCGGGACTCACAGATACGCAGTATTTT	CASSFAGLTDTQYF
.	TRBV2	16	.	TRBJ1-6	TGTGCCAGCAGGGGACCCGACAGCCAATATAATTCACCCCTCCACTTT	CASRGPDSQYNSPLHF
.	TRBV5-1	14	.	TRBJ2-7	TGCGCCAGCAGCTTGGAGGGTAGCGGTTACGAGCAGTACTTC	CASSLEGSGYEQYF
.	TRBV15	16	.	TRBJ1-3	TGTGCCACCAGCGGGGGGGACCGGAGCTCTGGAAACACCATATATTTT	CATSGGDRSSGNTIYF
few	TRBV4-2	18	TRBD2	TRBJ2-2	TGTGCCAGCAGCCAAGGGGGAGGACTAGCGGAATCTGCCGGGGAGCTGTTTTTT	CASSQGGGLAESAGELFF